This T cell receptor beta chain was sequenced for a study of vaccination and CD4 T cells after COVID-19. The germline V gene encodes CDR1 MNHEY and CDR2 SVGEGT. The CDR3 consists of 13 residues. Trimming removed 6 bases at V and 5 bases at J, with 13 bases between. As to time point: late sampling 161 to 241 days after vaccination in a few convalescent patients. Via MiXCR, TCRdb re-called the PCR reads, giving one row per CDR3 protein. The sample consists of some 26,000 distinct CDR3 sequences, roughly 51% of them appearing once. The chain has TRBV6-2 or TRBV6-3 and TRBJ2-5; D possibly corresponds to TRBD1 (7 bases). The sample in question was CD4+ T cells from blood, obtained about 7 months after SARS-CoV-2 vaccination. This TCR was recovered from a human donor who had recovered from COVID-19. For the CDR3, the DNA is TGTGCCAGCAGATCGACAGGGAGGGAGACCCAGTACTTC. Amino acids: CASRSTGRETQYF.